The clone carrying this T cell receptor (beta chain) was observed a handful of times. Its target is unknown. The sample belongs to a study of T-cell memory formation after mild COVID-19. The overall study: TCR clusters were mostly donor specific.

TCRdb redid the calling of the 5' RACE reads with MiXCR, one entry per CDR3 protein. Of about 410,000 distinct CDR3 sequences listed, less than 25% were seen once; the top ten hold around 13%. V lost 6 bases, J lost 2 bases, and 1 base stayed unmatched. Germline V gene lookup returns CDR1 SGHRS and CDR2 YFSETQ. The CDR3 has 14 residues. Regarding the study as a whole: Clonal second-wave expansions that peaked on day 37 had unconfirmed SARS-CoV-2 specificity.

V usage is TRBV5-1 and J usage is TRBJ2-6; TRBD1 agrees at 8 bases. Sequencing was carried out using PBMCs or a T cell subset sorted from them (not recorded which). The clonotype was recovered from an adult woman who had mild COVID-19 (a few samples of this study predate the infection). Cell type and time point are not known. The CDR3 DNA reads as TGCGCCAGCAAACAGGGGGCTGGGGCCAACGTCCTGACTTTC. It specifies CASKQGAGANVLTF. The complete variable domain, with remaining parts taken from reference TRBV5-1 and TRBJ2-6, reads KAGVTQTPRYLIKTRGQQVTLSCSPISGHRSVSWYQQTPGQGLQFLFEYFSETQRNKGNFPGRFSGRQFSNSRSEMNVSTLELGDSALYLCASKQGAGANVLTFGAGSRLTVL.